This is a list of T cell receptor beta chains from one sample in a study of CD8+ T cells in alopecia areata. Data came from immunoSEQ multiplex PCR; TCRdb stores just in-frame clones and leaves some out. The sample lists some 110,000 clones, roughly 50% occurring once. The sample consisted of CD8+ T cells sorted from blood, taken at week 24, from a patient treated with tofacitinib. The receptors were gathered from a human donor with alopecia areata. CDR3s include the opening cysteine and the closing phenylalanine or tryptophan. D genes are given only for firm matches. A clone size is listed for some rows: how often the clone was seen (once, few, many), or a class if it is expanded.

CASSQDHGTGSYEQYF	TGTGCCAGCAGCCAAGATCACGGGACGGGCTCCTACGAGCAGTACTTC	-	many	TRBJ2-7	TRBV4-2
CASSITPGLAGYNEQFF	TGTGCCAGTAGTATTACCCCGGGACTAGCGGGATACAATGAGCAGTTCTTC	TRBD2	-	TRBJ2-1	TRBV19
CASSEVQAMGYTF	TGTGCCAGCAGTGAAGTACAGGCTATGGGCTACACCTTC	-	once	TRBJ1-2	TRBV2
CATSRGPSDTQYF	TGTGCCACCTCACGGGGCCCATCAGATACGCAGTATTTT	-	-	TRBJ2-3	TRBV6-4
CARLSDSYEQYF	TGTGCCCGATTATCGGATTCCTACGAGCAGTACTTC	-	-	TRBJ2-7	TRBV21-1
CASSPGQDYNEQFF	TGTGCCAGTAGTCCTGGACAGGATTACAATGAGCAGTTCTTC	TRBD1	-	TRBJ2-1	TRBV19
CASSYSSGGAGELFF	TGTGCCAGCAGTTACTCTAGCGGGGGGGCCGGGGAGCTGTTTTTT	TRBD2	-	TRBJ2-2	TRBV6-5
CASSRGETSDTQYF	TGTGCCAGCAGCCGCGGGGAAACCTCAGATACGCAGTATTTT	-	few	TRBJ2-3	TRBV5-4
CASTAGGGAGDTQYF	TGTGCCAGCACCGCAGGAGGGGGGGCTGGGGATACGCAGTATTTT	-	-	TRBJ2-3	TRBV6-5
CASRQYNSPLHF	TGTGCCAGCAGACAATATAATTCACCCCTCCACTTT	-	medium-sized	TRBJ1-6	TRBV6-1
CASSPREGGYEQYF	TGCGCCAGCAGCCCCCGGGAGGGGGGCTACGAGCAGTACTTC	TRBD2	-	TRBJ2-7	TRBV5-1